This is a list of T cell receptor beta chains from one sample in a study of vaccination and CD4 T cells after COVID-19. Via MiXCR, TCRdb re-called the PCR reads, giving one row per CDR3 protein. The sample consists of 20,000 to 30,000 distinct CDR3 sequences, about 35% of them appearing once. These receptors are not linked to any known antigen. The starting material was CD4+ T cells from blood, cultured in vitro, obtained about 7 months after SARS-CoV-2 vaccination. Every receptor here comes from a human donor who had recovered from COVID-19. Both conserved end residues are part of each CDR3. D genes are given only for firm matches. Clone size is not always given. Where it is, it says once, few, many or a class for expanded clones.

v_call: TRBV20-1; clone_size: -; d_call: -; j_call: TRBJ2-1; cdr3_aa: CSASHRLRAYNEQFF; cdr3_nt: TGCAGTGCGAGTCACCGTTTACGGGCCTACAATGAGCAGTTCTTC
v_call: TRBV7-9; clone_size: -; d_call: TRBD2; j_call: TRBJ2-1; cdr3_aa: CASTKPGLAEYEQFF; cdr3_nt: TGTGCCAGCACCAAACCGGGACTAGCGGAATATGAGCAGTTCTTC
v_call: TRBV28; clone_size: -; d_call: -; j_call: TRBJ1-2; cdr3_aa: CASSLLGRGYTF; cdr3_nt: TGTGCCAGCAGTTTGTTGGGGAGGGGCTACACCTTC
v_call: TRBV6-2/TRBV6-3; clone_size: -; d_call: -; j_call: TRBJ1-5; cdr3_aa: CATRGNRFSSNQPQHF; cdr3_nt: TGTGCCACCAGAGGAAACAGGTTTTCTAGCAATCAGCCCCAGCATTTT
v_call: TRBV20-1; clone_size: -; d_call: -; j_call: TRBJ2-7; cdr3_aa: CSAKYYEQYF; cdr3_nt: TGCAGTGCCAAGTACTACGAGCAGTACTTC
v_call: TRBV6-1; clone_size: -; d_call: -; j_call: TRBJ2-1; cdr3_aa: CASSIIWDEQFF; cdr3_nt: TGTGCCAGCAGTATAATTTGGGATGAGCAGTTCTTC
v_call: TRBV12-3/TRBV12-4; clone_size: -; d_call: TRBD2; j_call: TRBJ2-5; cdr3_aa: CASSPLAGEVKTQYF; cdr3_nt: TGTGCCAGCAGCCCCCTTGCGGGAGAGGTAAAGACCCAGTACTTC
v_call: TRBV6-1; clone_size: -; d_call: TRBD1; j_call: TRBJ2-7; cdr3_aa: CASSGDSHPFYEQYF; cdr3_nt: TGTGCCAGCAGTGGGGACAGTCATCCCTTTTACGAGCAGTACTTC
v_call: TRBV20-1; clone_size: -; d_call: -; j_call: TRBJ2-7; cdr3_aa: CSAASSRVPYEQYF; cdr3_nt: TGCAGTGCCGCCTCGTCTAGGGTACCCTACGAGCAGTACTTC
v_call: TRBV7-6; clone_size: few; d_call: -; j_call: TRBJ2-5; cdr3_aa: CASSFLARNQETQYF; cdr3_nt: TGTGCCAGCAGCTTTTTAGCGAGGAACCAAGAGACCCAGTACTTC
v_call: TRBV29-1; clone_size: -; d_call: TRBD1; j_call: TRBJ1-2; cdr3_aa: CSVGAGGGYTF; cdr3_nt: TGCAGCGTTGGGGCAGGGGGTGGCTACACCTTC
v_call: TRBV5-1; clone_size: few; d_call: -; j_call: TRBJ1-6; cdr3_aa: CASSLEVAGNSPLHF; cdr3_nt: TGCGCCAGCAGCTTGGAGGTCGCTGGTAATTCACCCCTCCACTTT
v_call: TRBV20-1; clone_size: -; d_call: TRBD1; j_call: TRBJ1-4; cdr3_aa: CSASRDSRRVFF; cdr3_nt: TGCAGTGCTAGCCGGGACAGTCGGAGGGTGTTTTTT
v_call: TRBV10-1; clone_size: few; d_call: -; j_call: TRBJ2-1; cdr3_aa: CARQGTVGNEQFF; cdr3_nt: TGCGCCAGGCAGGGAACCGTCGGCAATGAGCAGTTCTTC
v_call: TRBV11-3; clone_size: -; d_call: -; j_call: TRBJ2-7; cdr3_aa: CASSAREVGIYEQYF; cdr3_nt: TGTGCCAGCAGCGCCCGAGAGGTCGGGATTTACGAGCAGTACTTC
v_call: TRBV20-1; clone_size: few; d_call: -; j_call: TRBJ1-2; cdr3_aa: CSAPARPYGYTF; cdr3_nt: TGCAGTGCCCCGGCCCGACCTTATGGCTACACCTTC
v_call: TRBV6-1; clone_size: few; d_call: -; j_call: TRBJ2-5; cdr3_aa: CASSEHQDARQETQYF; cdr3_nt: TGTGCCAGCAGTGAACACCAAGACGCACGCCAAGAGACCCAGTACTTC
v_call: TRBV6-1; clone_size: few; d_call: -; j_call: TRBJ2-7; cdr3_aa: CASKGVYEQYF; cdr3_nt: TGTGCCAGCAAAGGAGTGTACGAGCAGTACTTC
v_call: TRBV5-1; clone_size: -; d_call: TRBD1; j_call: TRBJ2-1; cdr3_aa: CASSNNRGYEQFF; cdr3_nt: TGCGCCAGCAGCAATAACAGGGGATATGAGCAGTTCTTC
v_call: TRBV2; clone_size: -; d_call: TRBD2; j_call: TRBJ2-3; cdr3_aa: CASSETSVSTDTQYF; cdr3_nt: TGTGCCAGCAGTGAAACTAGCGTTAGCACAGATACGCAGTATTTT
v_call: TRBV18; clone_size: -; d_call: -; j_call: TRBJ1-2; cdr3_aa: CASSGDTNYGYTF; cdr3_nt: TGTGCCAGCTCAGGGGACACTAACTATGGCTACACCTTC
v_call: TRBV7-9; clone_size: few; d_call: -; j_call: TRBJ1-1; cdr3_aa: CASSPRNPRRRSMNTEAFF; cdr3_nt: TGTGCCAGCAGCCCACGAAATCCCCGGAGGAGGAGCATGAACACTGAAGCTTTCTTT
v_call: TRBV29-1; clone_size: -; d_call: TRBD2; j_call: TRBJ2-5; cdr3_aa: CSVHTSVETQYF; cdr3_nt: TGCAGCGTGCATACTAGCGTAGAGACCCAGTACTTC
v_call: TRBV6-1; clone_size: -; d_call: -; j_call: TRBJ2-3; cdr3_aa: CASSGRDTITDTQYF; cdr3_nt: TGTGCCAGCAGTGGCCGGGACACTATCACAGATACGCAGTATTTT
v_call: TRBV27; clone_size: -; d_call: -; j_call: TRBJ2-5; cdr3_aa: CASSLRGEETQYF; cdr3_nt: TGTGCCAGCAGTTTAAGAGGGGAGGAGACCCAGTACTTC
v_call: TRBV28; clone_size: few; d_call: TRBD1; j_call: TRBJ2-7; cdr3_aa: CASSRIGTANPYEQYF; cdr3_nt: TGTGCCAGCAGCCGGATCGGGACAGCAAATCCCTACGAGCAGTACTTC
v_call: TRBV27; clone_size: few; d_call: -; j_call: TRBJ2-5; cdr3_aa: CASSLGFQETQYF; cdr3_nt: TGTGCCAGCAGTTTAGGGTTCCAAGAGACCCAGTACTTC